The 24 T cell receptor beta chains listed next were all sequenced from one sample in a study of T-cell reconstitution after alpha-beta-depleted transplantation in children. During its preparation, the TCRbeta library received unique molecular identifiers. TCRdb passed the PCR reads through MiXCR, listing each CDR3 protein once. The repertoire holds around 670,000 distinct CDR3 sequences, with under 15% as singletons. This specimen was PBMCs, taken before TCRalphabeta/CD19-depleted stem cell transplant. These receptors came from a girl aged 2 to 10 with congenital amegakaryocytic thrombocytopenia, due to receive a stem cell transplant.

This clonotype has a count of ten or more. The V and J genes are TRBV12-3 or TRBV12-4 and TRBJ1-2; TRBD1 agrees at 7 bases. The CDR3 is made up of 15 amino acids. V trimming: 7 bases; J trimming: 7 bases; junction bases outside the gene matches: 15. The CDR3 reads CASTYSDRSRGGYTF. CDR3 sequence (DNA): TGTGCCAGCACCTATTCGGACAGGTCGAGGGGTGGCTACACCTTC.

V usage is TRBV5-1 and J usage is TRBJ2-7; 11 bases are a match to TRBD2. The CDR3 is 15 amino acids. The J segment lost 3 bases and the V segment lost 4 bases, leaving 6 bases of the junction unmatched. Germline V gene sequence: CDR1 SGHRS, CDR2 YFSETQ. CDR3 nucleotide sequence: TGCGCCAGCAGCGCGCGACTAGCGGGAAACTACGAGCAGTACTTC. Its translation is CASSARLAGNYEQYF.

The CDR3 DNA is TGTGCCAGCACTGTCGGACTAGTGAACTCTGAGCAGTTCTTC. Translation gives CASTVGLVNSEQFF. The V and J genes are TRBV14 and TRBJ2-1; 7 nucleotides match TRBD2. V trimming: 7 bases; J trimming: 9 bases; junction bases outside the gene matches: 12. The CDR3 consists of 14 residues. Germline V lookup: CDR1 SGHDN, CDR2 FVKESK.

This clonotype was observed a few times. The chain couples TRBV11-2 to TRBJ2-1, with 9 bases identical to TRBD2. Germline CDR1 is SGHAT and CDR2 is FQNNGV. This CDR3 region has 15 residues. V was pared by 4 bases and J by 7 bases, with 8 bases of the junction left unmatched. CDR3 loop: CASSSISGGLNEQFF. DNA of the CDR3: TGTGCCAGCAGCTCAATTAGCGGGGGACTTAATGAGCAGTTCTTC.

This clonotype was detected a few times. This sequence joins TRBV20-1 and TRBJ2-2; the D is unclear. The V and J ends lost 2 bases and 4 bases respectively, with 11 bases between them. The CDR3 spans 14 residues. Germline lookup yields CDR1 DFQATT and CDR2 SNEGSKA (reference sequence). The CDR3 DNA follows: TGCAGTGCTAGACACGACACCTTCACCGGGGAGCTGTTTTTT. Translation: CSARHDTFTGELFF.

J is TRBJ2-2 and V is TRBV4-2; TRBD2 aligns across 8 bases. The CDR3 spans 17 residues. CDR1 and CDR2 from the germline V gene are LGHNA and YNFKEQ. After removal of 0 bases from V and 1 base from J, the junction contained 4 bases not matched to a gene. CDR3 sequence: CASSQDPSGRNTGELFF. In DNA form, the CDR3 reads TGTGCCAGCAGCCAAGATCCCAGCGGGAGGAACACCGGGGAGCTGTTTTTT.

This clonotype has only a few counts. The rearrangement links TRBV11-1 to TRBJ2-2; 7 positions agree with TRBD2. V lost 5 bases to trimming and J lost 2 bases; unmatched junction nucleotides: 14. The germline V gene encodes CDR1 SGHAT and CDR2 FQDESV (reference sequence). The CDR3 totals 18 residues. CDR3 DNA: TGTGCCAGCAGCCCACATTTTAGGGCTAGCGGAAACACCGGGGAGCTGTTTTTT. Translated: CASSPHFRASGNTGELFF.

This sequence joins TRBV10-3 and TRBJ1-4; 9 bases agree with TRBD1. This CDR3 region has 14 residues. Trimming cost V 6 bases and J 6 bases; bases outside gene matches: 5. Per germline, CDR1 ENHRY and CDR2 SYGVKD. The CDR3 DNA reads TGTGCCATCAGGGACAGGGGACAGGATGAAAAACTGTTTTTT. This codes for CAIRDRGQDEKLFF.

The CDR3 protein is CASSPAGGFEQYF. The CDR3 nucleotides are TGTGCCAGCAGTCCGGCGGGGGGATTCGAGCAGTACTTC. The genes are TRBV12-3 or TRBV12-4 and TRBJ2-7; 8 bases are a match to TRBD2. The CDR3 loop spans 13 amino acids. V lost 5 bases, J lost 6 bases, and 6 bases stayed unmatched.

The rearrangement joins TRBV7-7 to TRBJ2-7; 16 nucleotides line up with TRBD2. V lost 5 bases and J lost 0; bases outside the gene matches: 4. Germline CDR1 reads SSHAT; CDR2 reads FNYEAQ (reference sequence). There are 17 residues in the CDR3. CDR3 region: CASSEGLAGGSSYEQYF. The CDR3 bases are TGTGCCAGCAGCGAGGGACTAGCGGGAGGGTCCTCCTACGAGCAGTACTTC.

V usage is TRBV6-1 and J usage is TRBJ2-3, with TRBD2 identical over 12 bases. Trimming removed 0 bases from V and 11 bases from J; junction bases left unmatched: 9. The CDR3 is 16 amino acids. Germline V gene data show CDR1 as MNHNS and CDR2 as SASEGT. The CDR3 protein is CASSEALAGGFRWQYF. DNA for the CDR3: TGTGCCAGCAGTGAAGCACTAGCGGGAGGTTTCCGGTGGCAGTATTTT.

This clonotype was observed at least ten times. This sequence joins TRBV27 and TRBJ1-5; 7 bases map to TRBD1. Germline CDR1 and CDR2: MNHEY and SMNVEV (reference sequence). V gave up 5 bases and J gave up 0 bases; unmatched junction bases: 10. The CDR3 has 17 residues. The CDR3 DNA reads TGTGCCAGCAGTCCACTTAGGACAGGCTATAGCAATCAGCCCCAGCATTTT. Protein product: CASSPLRTGYSNQPQHF.

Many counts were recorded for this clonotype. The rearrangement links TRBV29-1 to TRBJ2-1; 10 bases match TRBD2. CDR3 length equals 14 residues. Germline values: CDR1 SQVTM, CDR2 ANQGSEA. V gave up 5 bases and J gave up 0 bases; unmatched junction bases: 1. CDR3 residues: CSVSSGSSYNEQFF. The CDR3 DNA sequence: TGCAGCGTTTCTAGCGGGAGCTCCTACAATGAGCAGTTCTTC.

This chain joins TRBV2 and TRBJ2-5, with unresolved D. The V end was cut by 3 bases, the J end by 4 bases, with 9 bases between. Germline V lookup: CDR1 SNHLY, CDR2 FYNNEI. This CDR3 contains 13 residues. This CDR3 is CASSDSELETQYF. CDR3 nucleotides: TGTGCCAGCAGTGATTCAGAACTAGAGACCCAGTACTTC.

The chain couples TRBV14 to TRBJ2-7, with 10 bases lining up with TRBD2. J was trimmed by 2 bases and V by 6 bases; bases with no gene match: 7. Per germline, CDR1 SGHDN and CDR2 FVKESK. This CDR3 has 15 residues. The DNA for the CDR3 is TGTGCCAGCAGTCCCGGGACTAGCGTAACCTACGAGCAGTACTTC. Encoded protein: CASSPGTSVTYEQYF.

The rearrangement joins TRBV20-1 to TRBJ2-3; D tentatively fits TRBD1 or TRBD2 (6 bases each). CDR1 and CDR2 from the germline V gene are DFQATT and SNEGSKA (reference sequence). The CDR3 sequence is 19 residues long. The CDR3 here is CEDGDRGKAGETSTDTQYF. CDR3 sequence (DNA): TGCGAAGATGGGGACCGCGGGAAGGCAGGGGAAACCAGCACAGATACGCAGTATTTT.

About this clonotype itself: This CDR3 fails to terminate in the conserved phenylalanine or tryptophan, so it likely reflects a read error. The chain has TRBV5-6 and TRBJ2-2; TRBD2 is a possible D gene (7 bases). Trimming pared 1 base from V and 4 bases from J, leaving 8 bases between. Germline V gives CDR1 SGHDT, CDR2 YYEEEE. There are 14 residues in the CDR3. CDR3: CASSLRGGTGELFS. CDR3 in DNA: TGTGCCAGCAGCTTGAGGGGGGGCACCGGGGAGCTGTTTTCT.

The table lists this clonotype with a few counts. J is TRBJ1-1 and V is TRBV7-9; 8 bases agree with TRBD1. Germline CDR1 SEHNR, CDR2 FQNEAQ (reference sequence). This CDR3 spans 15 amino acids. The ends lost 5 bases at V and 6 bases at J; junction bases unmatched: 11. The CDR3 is CASSPRTGRGPEAFF. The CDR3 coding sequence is TGTGCCAGCAGCCCCAGGACAGGGAGGGGGCCTGAAGCTTTCTTT.

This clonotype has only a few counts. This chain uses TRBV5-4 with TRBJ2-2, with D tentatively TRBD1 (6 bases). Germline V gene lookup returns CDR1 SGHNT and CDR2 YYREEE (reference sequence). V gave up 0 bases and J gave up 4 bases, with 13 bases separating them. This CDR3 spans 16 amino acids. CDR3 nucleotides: TGTGCCAGCAGCTTGGCCGAGGGGGTGGCCACCGGGGAGCTGTTTTTT. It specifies CASSLAEGVATGELFF.

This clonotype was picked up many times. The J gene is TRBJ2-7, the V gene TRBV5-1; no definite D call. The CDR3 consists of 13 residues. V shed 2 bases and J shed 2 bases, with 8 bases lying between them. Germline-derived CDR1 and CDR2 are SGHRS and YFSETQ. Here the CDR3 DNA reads TGCGCCAGCAGCTTCGTAGGGACCTACGAGCAGTACTTC. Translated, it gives CASSFVGTYEQYF.

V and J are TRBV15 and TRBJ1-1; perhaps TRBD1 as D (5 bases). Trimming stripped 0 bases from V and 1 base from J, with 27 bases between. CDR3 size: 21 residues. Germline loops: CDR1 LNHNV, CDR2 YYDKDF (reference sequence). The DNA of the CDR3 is TGTGCCACCAGCAGAGAGTCCTTTTGGTTCAGTCCCAAGGGGCCGAACACTGAAGCTTTCTTT. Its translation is CATSRESFWFSPKGPNTEAFF.

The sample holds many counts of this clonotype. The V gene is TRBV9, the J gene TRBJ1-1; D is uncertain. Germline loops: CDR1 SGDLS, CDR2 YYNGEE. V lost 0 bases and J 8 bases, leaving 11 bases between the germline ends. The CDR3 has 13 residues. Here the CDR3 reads CASSVENGLEAFF. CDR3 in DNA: TGTGCCAGCAGCGTAGAAAACGGATTAGAAGCTTTCTTT.

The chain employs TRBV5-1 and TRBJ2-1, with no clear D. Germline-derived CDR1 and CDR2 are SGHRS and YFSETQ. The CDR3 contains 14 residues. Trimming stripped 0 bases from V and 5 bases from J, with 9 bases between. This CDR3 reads CASSLVSLNNEQFF. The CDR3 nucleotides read TGCGCCAGCAGCTTGGTATCCCTAAACAATGAGCAGTTCTTC. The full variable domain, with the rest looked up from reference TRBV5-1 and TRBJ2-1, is KAGVTQTPRYLIKTRGQQVTLSCSPISGHRSVSWYQQTPGQGLQFLFEYFSETQRNKGNFPGRFSGRQFSNSRSEMNVSTLELGDSALYLCASSLVSLNNEQFFGPGTRLTVL.

CDR3 DNA sequence: TGCAGCGTTGGGCCAGTGTCCTCCTACGAGCAGTACTTC. The encoded protein is CSVGPVSSYEQYF. The genes are TRBV29-1 and TRBJ2-7; no reliable D call. CDR1 SQVTM and CDR2 ANQGSEA come from the germline V gene. V shed 4 bases and J shed 0 bases, with 10 bases lying between them. The CDR3 is made up of 13 amino acids.